These 20 T cell receptor beta chains originate from one sample sequenced in a study of B cell selection in AIRE deficiency. CD4+CD127+ cells were sorted as the conventional CD4 T cells. Measured with immunoSEQ multiplex PCR; TCRdb has only the in-frame clones, and not every one. The sample records tens of thousands of clones, 95% to 98% being singletons. The material sequenced was conventional CD4+ T cells sorted from PBMCs. Source of these receptors: a human donor with AIRE deficiency.

The chain links TRBV10-3 to TRBJ2-1; D is uncertain. Germline V lookup: CDR1 ENHRY, CDR2 SYGVKD. V lost 10 bases, J lost 5 bases, and 9 bases lay in between. The CDR3 has 11 amino acids. The CDR3 DNA reads TGTGCCACTAGACAAGACAATGAGCAGTTCTTC. It is translated as CATRQDNEQFF.

The chain carries TRBV28 and TRBJ2-3; the match to TRBD2 covers 11 bases. CDR3 length: 15 residues. J was trimmed by 3 bases and V by 3 bases; bases with no gene match: 2. Germline V gene lookup returns CDR1 MDHEN and CDR2 SYDVKM. The CDR3 DNA reads TGTGCCAGCAGTTTTCTAGCGGGAGGAACAGATACGCAGTATTTT. It specifies CASSFLAGGTDTQYF.

V gene TRBV12-2 combines with J gene TRBJ2-5; TRBD1 is the table's D call, not checked against the DNA. TRBV12-2 is a pseudogene locus. This CDR3 is built from 16 residues. CDR3 loop: CASRLVRGQPLETQYF. The CDR3 coding sequence is TGTGCAAGTCGCTTAGTCCGGGGACAGCCCTTAGAGACCCAGTACTTC.

V and J are TRBV11-3 and TRBJ1-1; a weak D match, TRBD1 (5 bases). The CDR3 sequence is 10 residues long. Per the germline V gene, CDR1 is SGHNT and CDR2 is YENEEA. V was cut by 11 bases and J by 8 bases, with 12 bases left in between. The CDR3 nucleotides are TGTGCCCCCCAGGGTCCGGAAGCTTTCTTT. Amino acid sequence: CAPQGPEAFF.

A single count supports this clone. The chain couples TRBV7-9 to TRBJ2-5; 7 nucleotides agree with TRBD1. Trimming removed 1 base from V and 2 bases from J; junction bases left unmatched: 7. The CDR3 spans 16 residues. The V gene's germline CDR1 is SEHNR and CDR2 FQNEAQ (reference sequence). This chain's CDR3 is CASSLGDRVGQETQYF. The CDR3 DNA is TGTGCCAGCAGCTTAGGCGACAGGGTGGGACAAGAGACCCAGTACTTC. Combining the CDR3 with reference TRBV7-9 and TRBJ2-5 gives the whole variable domain DTGVSQNPRHKITKRGQNVTFRCDPISEHNRLYWYRQTLGQGPEFLTYFQNEAQLEKSRLLSDRFSAERPKGSFSTLEIQRTEQGDSAMYLCASSLGDRVGQETQYFGPGTRLLVL.

The chain joins TRBV4-3 to TRBJ2-5, with 7 nucleotides matching TRBD2. Germline CDR1 and CDR2: LGHNA and YSLEER. J lost 1 base, V lost 10 bases, and 15 bases had no gene match. This CDR3 region has 16 residues. The CDR3 reads CANETKRSGGQETQYF. The CDR3 region has the DNA TGCGCCAACGAGACAAAGCGGTCGGGGGGCCAAGAGACCCAGTACTTC.

The chain combines TRBV30 with TRBJ1-4; 7 nucleotides match TRBD1. V was pared by 0 bases and J by 5 bases, with 3 bases of the junction left unmatched. The V gene's germline CDR1 is GTSNPN and CDR2 SVGIG (reference sequence). The CDR3 totals 14 residues. This CDR3 reads CAWSVRGGNEKLFF. The CDR3 DNA is TGTGCCTGGAGTGTACGAGGGGGCAATGAAAAACTGTTTTTT.

V is TRBV28 and J is TRBJ1-4; no firm D call. Germline CDR1 MDHEN, CDR2 SYDVKM. This CDR3 spans 12 amino acids. Trimming stripped 3 bases from V and 8 bases from J, with 7 bases between. Here the CDR3 reads CASSFPGEKLFF. The CDR3 DNA reads TGTGCCAGCAGTTTCCCTGGGGAAAAACTGTTTTTT.

The rearrangement joins TRBV7-8 to TRBJ2-4, with D possibly matching TRBD2 (5 bases). The CDR3 loop spans 15 amino acids. Germline CDR1 and CDR2: SGHVS and FQNEAQ. Trimming pared 7 bases from V and 1 base from J, leaving 14 bases between. The CDR3 loop is CASTIDRGAKNIQYF. Here the CDR3 DNA reads TGTGCCAGCACCATTGACCGCGGGGCCAAAAACATTCAGTACTTC.

A single count supports this clone. The chain employs TRBV2 and TRBJ2-2; 9 bases fit TRBD2. This CDR3 has 20 amino acids. CDR1 is SNHLY and CDR2 is FYNNEI in the germline V gene. Germline trimming cut 11 bases from V and 7 bases from J; bases unmatched to any gene: 29. The CDR3, as DNA: TGTGCCGTAAGATATCCTTCTTCTCCGTCGGGACTAGCAGAGGGCGGGGAGCTGTTTTTT. Translation: CAVRYPSSPSGLAEGGELFF.

The CDR3 DNA follows: TGTGCCAGCAGCTTAGTTCCGACAGGGGGCACCTACAATGAGCAGTTCTTC. It specifies CASSLVPTGGTYNEQFF. The V gene is TRBV7-9, the J gene TRBJ2-1; 10 nucleotides line up with TRBD1. J was trimmed by 2 bases and V by 1 base; bases with no gene match: 5. The germline V gene has CDR1 SEHNR and CDR2 FQNEAQ (reference sequence). This CDR3 region has 17 residues.

CDR3 loop: CASSLGTGTVNTEAFF. DNA of the CDR3: TGTGCCAGCAGCTTGGGAACCGGGACAGTCAACACTGAAGCTTTCTTT. The chain joins TRBV7-8 to TRBJ1-1; 7 bases are shared with TRBD1. Germline CDR1 reads SGHVS; CDR2 reads FQNEAQ. The CDR3 is 16 amino acids. The ends lost 3 bases at V and 2 bases at J; junction bases unmatched: 9.

This sequence joins TRBV9 and TRBJ1-1, with D uncertain. V dropped 0 bases and J dropped 1 base, with 4 bases sitting between them. The germline V gene has CDR1 SGDLS and CDR2 YYNGEE. This CDR3 has 13 residues. The CDR3 here is CASSVEANTEAFF. CDR3 bases: TGTGCCAGCAGCGTAGAGGCGAACACTGAAGCTTTCTTT.

The chain combines TRBV13 with TRBJ2-3; no firm D call. In germline, CDR1 is PRHDT, CDR2 FYEKMQ (reference sequence). The CDR3 consists of 15 residues. V was trimmed by 5 bases and J by 0 bases, leaving 12 bases between them. The CDR3 region is CASSHQILSTDTQYF. In nucleotides, the CDR3 is TGTGCCAGCAGCCATCAAATCCTTAGCACAGATACGCAGTATTTT.

The chain joins TRBV18 to TRBJ2-5; 8 bases line up with TRBD2. CDR3 length equals 16 residues. Looked up from germline, CDR1 is KGHSH and CDR2 is LQKENI. Trimming took 3 bases from V and 5 from J; bases not matched to a gene: 11. Here the CDR3 reads CASSPSGLGFSETQYF. CDR3 coding DNA: TGTGCCAGCTCACCGTCGGGACTAGGTTTCTCGGAGACCCAGTACTTC.

CDR3 residues: CASSLRGNTGELFF. The CDR3 region has the DNA TGTGCCAGCAGCTTGCGAGGGAACACCGGGGAGCTGTTTTTT. The gene calls are TRBV5-4 and TRBJ2-2; D gene uncertain. Germline CDR1 is SGHNT and CDR2 is YYREEE (reference sequence). This CDR3 is 14 amino acids long. Trimming shortened V by 1 base and J by 1 base, and 5 bases separated the two germline ends.

The chain combines TRBV4-3 with TRBJ1-1, with 7 bases that match TRBD1. Germline values: CDR1 LGHNA, CDR2 YSLEER. The V gene end was trimmed by 1 base and the J gene end by 4 bases; junction bases not matched to a gene: 9. The CDR3 contains 16 residues. The chain's CDR3 is CASSQVITTGVTEAFF. CDR3 in DNA: TGCGCCAGCAGCCAAGTTATCACCACAGGGGTCACTGAAGCTTTCTTT.

The chain is built from TRBV21-1 and TRBJ2-5. TRBV21-1 is classified as a pseudogene. CDR3 length: 14 residues. The CDR3 protein is CASSKGDSKETQYF. The CDR3 nucleotides read TGTGCCAGCAGCAAAGGGGATAGCAAGGAGACCCAGTACTTC.

The chain joins TRBV28 to TRBJ1-2, with TRBD1 matching over 7 bases. The germline V gene has CDR1 MDHEN and CDR2 SYDVKM. With 3 bases clipped from V and 4 bases from J, the junction kept 8 bases outside the gene matches. This CDR3 contains 15 residues. CDR3 amino acids: CASSFLGTALYGYTF. CDR3 sequence (DNA): TGTGCCAGCAGTTTTCTCGGGACAGCGCTCTATGGCTACACCTTC.

The chain uses TRBV18 and TRBJ1-5; D is possibly TRBD1 (6 bases). This CDR3 has 17 amino acids. V dropped 0 bases and J dropped 6 bases, with 18 bases sitting between them. The germline V gene has CDR1 KGHSH and CDR2 LQKENI. DNA for the CDR3: TGTGCCAGCTCACCACCTCATTCGCCCAGGGGTGGTCAGCCCCAGCATTTT. It translates to CASSPPHSPRGGQPQHF.